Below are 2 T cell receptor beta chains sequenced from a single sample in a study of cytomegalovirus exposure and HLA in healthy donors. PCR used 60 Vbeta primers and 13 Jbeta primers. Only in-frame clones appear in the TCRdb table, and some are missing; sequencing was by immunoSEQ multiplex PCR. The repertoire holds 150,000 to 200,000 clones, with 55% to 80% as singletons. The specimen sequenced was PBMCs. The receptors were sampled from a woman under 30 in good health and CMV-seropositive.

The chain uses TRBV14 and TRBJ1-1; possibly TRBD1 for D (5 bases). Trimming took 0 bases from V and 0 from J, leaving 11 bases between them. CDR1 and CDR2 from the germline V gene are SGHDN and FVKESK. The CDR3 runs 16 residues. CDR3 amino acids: CASSQDWGELNTEAFF. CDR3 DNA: TGTGCCAGCAGCCAAGATTGGGGGGAGCTGAACACTGAAGCTTTCTTT.

Written as DNA, the CDR3 is TGTGCCAGCACCGGGGGGCTTTCCGAGCAGTACTTC. Translating gives CASTGGLSEQYF. This chain links TRBV6-6 with TRBJ2-7; perhaps TRBD2 as D (7 bases). The length of the CDR3 is 12 residues. Germline-derived CDR1 and CDR2 are MNHNY and SVGAGI (reference sequence). Deletions cut 7 bases from V and 6 bases from J, with 13 bases between.